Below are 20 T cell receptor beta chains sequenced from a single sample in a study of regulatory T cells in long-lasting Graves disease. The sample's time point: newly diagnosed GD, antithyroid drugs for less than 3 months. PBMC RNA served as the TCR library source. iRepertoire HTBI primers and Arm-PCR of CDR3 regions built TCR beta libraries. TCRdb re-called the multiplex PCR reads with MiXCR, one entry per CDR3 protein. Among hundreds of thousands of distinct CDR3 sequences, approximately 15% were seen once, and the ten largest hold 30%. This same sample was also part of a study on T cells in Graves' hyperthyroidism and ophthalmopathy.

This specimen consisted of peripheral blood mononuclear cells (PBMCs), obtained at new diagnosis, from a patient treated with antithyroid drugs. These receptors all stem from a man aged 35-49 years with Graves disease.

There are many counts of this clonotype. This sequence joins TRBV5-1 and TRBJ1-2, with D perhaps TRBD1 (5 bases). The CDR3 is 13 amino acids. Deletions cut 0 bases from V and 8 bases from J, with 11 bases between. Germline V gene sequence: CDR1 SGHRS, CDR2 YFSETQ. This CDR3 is CASSLDSRDGYTF. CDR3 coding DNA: TGCGCCAGCAGCTTGGATTCCAGGGACGGCTACACCTTC.

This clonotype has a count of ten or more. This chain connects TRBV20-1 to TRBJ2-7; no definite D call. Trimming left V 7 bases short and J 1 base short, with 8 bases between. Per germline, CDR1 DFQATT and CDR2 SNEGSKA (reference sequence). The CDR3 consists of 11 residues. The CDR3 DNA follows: TGCAGTGTCAGACCGTCCTACGAGCAGTACTTC. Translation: CSVRPSYEQYF.

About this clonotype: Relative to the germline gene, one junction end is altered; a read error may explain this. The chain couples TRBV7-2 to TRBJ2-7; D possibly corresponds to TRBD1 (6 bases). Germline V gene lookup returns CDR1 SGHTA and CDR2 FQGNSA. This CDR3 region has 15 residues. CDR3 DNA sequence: TGTGCCATCAGCCAACAAACAGGGACCACCTACGAGCAGTACTTC. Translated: CAISQQTGTTYEQYF. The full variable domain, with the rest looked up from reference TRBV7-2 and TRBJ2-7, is GAGVSQSPSNKVTEKGKDVELRCDPISGHTALYWYRQSLGQGLEFLIYFQGNSAPDKSGLPSDRFSAERTGGSVSTLTIQRTQQEDSAVYLCAISQQTGTTYEQYFGPGTRLTVT.

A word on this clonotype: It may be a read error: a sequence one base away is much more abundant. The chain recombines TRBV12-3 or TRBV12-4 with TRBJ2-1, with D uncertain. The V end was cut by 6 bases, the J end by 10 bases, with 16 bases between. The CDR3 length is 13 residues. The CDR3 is CASRASLGNEQFF. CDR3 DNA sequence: TGTGCCAGCAGGGCGAGTTTGGGCAACGAGCAGTTCTTC.

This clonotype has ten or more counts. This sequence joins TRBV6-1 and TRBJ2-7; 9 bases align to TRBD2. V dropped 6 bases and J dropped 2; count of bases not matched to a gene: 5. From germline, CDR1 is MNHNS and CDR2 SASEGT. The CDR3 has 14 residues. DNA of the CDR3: TGTGCCAGCAGCACCGGCGGGGGGGCCTACGAGCAGTACTTC. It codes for CASSTGGGAYEQYF.

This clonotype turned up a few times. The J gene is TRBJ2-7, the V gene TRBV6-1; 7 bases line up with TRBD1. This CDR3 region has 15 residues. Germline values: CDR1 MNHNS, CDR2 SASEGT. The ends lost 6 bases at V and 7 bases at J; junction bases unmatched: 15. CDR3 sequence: CASSLQGTALLEQYF. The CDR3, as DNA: TGTGCCAGCAGCCTCCAGGGGACAGCCCTACTGGAGCAGTACTTC.

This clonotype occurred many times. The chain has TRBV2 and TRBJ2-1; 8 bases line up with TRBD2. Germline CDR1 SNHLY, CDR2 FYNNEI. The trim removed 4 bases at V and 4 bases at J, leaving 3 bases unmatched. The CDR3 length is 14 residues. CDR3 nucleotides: TGTGCCAGCAGTGTAACTAGCGGATACAATGAGCAGTTCTTC. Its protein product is CASSVTSGYNEQFF. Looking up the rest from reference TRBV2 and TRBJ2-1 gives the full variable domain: EPEVTQTPSHQVTQMGQEVILRCVPISNHLYFYWYRQILGQKVEFLVSFYNNEISEKSEIFDDQFSVERPDGSNFTLKIRSTKLEDSAMYFCASSVTSGYNEQFFGPGTRLTVL.

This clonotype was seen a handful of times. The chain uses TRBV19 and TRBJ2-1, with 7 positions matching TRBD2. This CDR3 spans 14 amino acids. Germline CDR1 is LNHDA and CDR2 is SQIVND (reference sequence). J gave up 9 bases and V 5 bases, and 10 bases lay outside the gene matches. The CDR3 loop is CASSRFRSGGEQFF. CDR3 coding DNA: TGTGCCAGTAGTCGTTTCAGGTCGGGGGGTGAGCAGTTCTTC.

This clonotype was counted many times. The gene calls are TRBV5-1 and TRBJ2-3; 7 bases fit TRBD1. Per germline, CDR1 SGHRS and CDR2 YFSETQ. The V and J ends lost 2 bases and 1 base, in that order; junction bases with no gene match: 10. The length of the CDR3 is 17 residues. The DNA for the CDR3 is TGCGCCAGCAGCTTAAGACCGAGACAGGGTCGCACAGATACGCAGTATTTT. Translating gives CASSLRPRQGRTDTQYF.

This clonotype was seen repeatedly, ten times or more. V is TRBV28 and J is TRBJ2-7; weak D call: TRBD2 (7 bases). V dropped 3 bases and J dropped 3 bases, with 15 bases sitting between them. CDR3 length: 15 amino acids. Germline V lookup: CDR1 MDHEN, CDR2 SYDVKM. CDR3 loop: CASSLPGGESYEQYF. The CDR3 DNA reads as TGTGCCAGCAGTTTGCCGGGGGGCGAAAGCTACGAGCAGTACTTC.

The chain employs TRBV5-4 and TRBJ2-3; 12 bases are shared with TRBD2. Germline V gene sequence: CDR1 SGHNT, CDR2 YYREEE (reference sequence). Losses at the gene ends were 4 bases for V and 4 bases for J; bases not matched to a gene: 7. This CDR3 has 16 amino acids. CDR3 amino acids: CASSPSGGARADTQYF. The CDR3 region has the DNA TGTGCCAGCAGCCCTAGCGGGGGGGCGAGGGCAGATACGCAGTATTTT.

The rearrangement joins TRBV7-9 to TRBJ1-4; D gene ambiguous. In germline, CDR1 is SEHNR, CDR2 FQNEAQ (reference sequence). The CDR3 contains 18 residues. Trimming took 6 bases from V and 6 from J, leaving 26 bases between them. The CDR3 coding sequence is TGTGCCAGCAGGGATTTCCGCACTACCGCGTCAGCCGATGAAAAACTGTTTTTT. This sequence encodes CASRDFRTTASADEKLFF. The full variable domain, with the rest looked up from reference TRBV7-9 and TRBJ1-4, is DTGVSQNPRHKITKRGQNVTFRCDPISEHNRLYWYRQTLGQGPEFLTYFQNEAQLEKSRLLSDRFSAERPKGSFSTLEIQRTEQGDSAMYLCASRDFRTTASADEKLFFGSGTQLSVL.

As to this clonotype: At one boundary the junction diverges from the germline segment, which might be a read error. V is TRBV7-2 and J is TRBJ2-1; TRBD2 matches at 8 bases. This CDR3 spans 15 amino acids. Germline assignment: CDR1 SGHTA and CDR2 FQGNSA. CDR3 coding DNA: TGTGCTAGCAGCTTACTCGGGAGGGCCTCCAATGAGCAGTTCTTC. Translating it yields CASSLLGRASNEQFF.

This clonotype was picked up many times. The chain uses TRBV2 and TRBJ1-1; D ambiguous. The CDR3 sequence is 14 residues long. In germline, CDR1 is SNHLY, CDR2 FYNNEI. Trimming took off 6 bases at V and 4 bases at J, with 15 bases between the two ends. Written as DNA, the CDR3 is TGTGCCAGCAGGTCGGGCAGGATTGGCACTGAAGCTTTCTTT. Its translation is CASRSGRIGTEAFF.

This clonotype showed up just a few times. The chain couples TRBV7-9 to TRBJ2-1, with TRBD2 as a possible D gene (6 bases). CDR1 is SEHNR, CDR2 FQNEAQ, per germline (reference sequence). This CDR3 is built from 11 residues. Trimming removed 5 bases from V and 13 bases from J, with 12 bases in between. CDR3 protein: CASSPRLVQFF. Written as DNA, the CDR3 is TGTGCCAGCAGCCCCCGACTAGTTCAGTTCTTC.

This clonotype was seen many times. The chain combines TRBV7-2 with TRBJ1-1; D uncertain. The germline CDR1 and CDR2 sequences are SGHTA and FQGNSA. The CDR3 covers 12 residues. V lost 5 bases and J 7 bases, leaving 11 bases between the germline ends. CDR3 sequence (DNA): TGTGCCAGCAGCCTCCGTTTTGGTGAAGCTTTCTTT. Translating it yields CASSLRFGEAFF.

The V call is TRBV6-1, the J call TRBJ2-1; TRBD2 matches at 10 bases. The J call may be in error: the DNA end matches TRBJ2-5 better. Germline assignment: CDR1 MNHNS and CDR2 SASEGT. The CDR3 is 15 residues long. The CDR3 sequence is CASSPGVAGGKTQYF. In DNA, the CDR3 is TGTGCCAGCAGCCCCGGGGTAGCGGGGGGCAAGACCCAGTACTTC.

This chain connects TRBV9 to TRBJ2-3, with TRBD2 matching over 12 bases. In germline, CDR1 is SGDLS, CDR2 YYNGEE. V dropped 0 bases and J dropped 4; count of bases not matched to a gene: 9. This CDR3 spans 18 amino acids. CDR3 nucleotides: TGTGCCAGCAGCGTAGGGGGGCTAGCGGGGGGGCGCTCAGATACGCAGTATTTT. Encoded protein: CASSVGGLAGGRSDTQYF.

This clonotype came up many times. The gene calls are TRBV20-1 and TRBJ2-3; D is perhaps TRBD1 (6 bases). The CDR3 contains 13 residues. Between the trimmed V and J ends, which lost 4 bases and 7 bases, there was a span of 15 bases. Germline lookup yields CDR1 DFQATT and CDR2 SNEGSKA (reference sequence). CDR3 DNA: TGCAGTGCTATTCTAAACAGGGATCATACGCAGTATTTT. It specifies CSAILNRDHTQYF.

The CDR3, as DNA: TGCGCCAGCAGTGAAAGGAGAACTGGCTACACCTTC. This codes for CASSERRTGYTF. The V call is TRBV10-2, the J call TRBJ1-2; no definite D call. Germline values: CDR1 WSHSY, CDR2 SAAADI. The CDR3 is 12 residues long. With 3 bases removed from V and 7 bases from J, the gap between germline ends came to 9 bases.